What follows is one T cell receptor beta chain and its context. It lacks a known antigen. Base qualities are not at hand, and no much larger clone is one base apart. The library was produced with the immunoSEQ multiplex PCR assay. The multiplex PCR relied on a mix of 60 forward primers for TCR Vbeta segments and 13 reverse primers for TCR Jbeta segments. A multiplex PCR assay on genomic DNA amplified the CDR3 region of rearranged TCR beta genes. The amplified TCR beta libraries were sequenced on the Illumina HiSeq System as 87-base-pair reads. For the original study's pipeline: In a later analysis, some 80 million unique TCR beta chains were counted across the approximately 670 repertoires, and roughly 9.9 million of these chains were shared by at least two donors. Raw reads were error-corrected and collapsed into unique sequences by a nearest-neighbor algorithm in which closely related sequences were merged to remove PCR and sequencing errors. To assign V, D and J gene segments, CDR3 sequences were aligned to IMGT reference sequences. For a sequence to be retained, a match of at least six nucleotides to both a V gene segment and a J gene segment was required. A rearrangement was called productive if the CDR3 had no stop codons and remained in frame with V and J, and every other rearrangement was called non-productive. Following IMGT convention, CDR3 was defined as the stretch from the second conserved V-encoded cysteine up to the conserved J-encoded phenylalanine. Sequences without an unambiguous match to a single V gene segment were excluded from the earlier analysis of 587 of the donors. An earlier analysis of fewer than 750 of the donors classified V segments as functional when productive rearrangements were above 56.7% and as segregating when the standard deviation between donors was above 5%. A statistical classification framework was built for diagnosing cytomegalovirus status from the catalog of TCR beta chain sequences. A later analysis assigned V and J genes by comparing TCR nucleotide sequences with IMGT/GENE-DB human TR gene sequences. The TCRdist pipeline was used in a later analysis to assign CDR3 sequences and most-parsimonious VDJ recombination scenarios. A later analysis defined each TCR beta chain by its CDR3 amino acid sequence plus V-gene family, and excluded reads lacking a unique V-gene family. As a way to deal with suspected cross-contamination and a sequencing artifact, a later analysis dropped 592 nucleotide sequences that were highly shared and had low generation probability. In a later analysis, a clonal expansion index for each public chain was calculated from normalized within-repertoire ranks of inferred template counts. In a later analysis, generation probabilities were computed using a VDJ recombination model fitted to out-of-frame rearrangements, and the results were checked against IGoR. In a later analysis, hypergeometric tests were used to score TCR-TCR, TCR-HLA and TCR-CMV co-occurrence, with a repertoire-size bias correction applied to TCR pairs. A later analysis estimated false discovery rates by permuting HLA or CMV assignments 20 times. In a later analysis, co-occurring TCRs were grouped using DBSCAN, and TCRdist sequence similarity was added for clustering within HLA-allele-positive subsets. Repertoires with fewer than 30,000 or more than 120,000 public chains, plus five repertoires with anomalous nucleotide sharing, were excluded from co-occurrence clustering. Drawn from immuneACCESS, this table holds only the in-frame rearrangements with V and J called that TCRdb kept. Clones are partly lost; checked studies trace under half to an unresolved V gene and leave the rest unexplained. Clonal size and the V and J genes are those of that table, whereas D and trimming came from the DNA. The sample includes 90,000 to 150,000 clones, with roughly 69% observed a single time. The ten most abundant clones make up 2% to 2.5% of the sample.

The data are from a study of cytomegalovirus exposure and HLA in healthy donors listed by TCRdb under 2017. For the study in its entirety: An earlier analysis of about 530 of the donors reported about 280 Gb of sequence data and approximately 120 million unique TCR beta sequences obtained from 180 million or so T cells. An early release covering around 630 HLA-typed donors comprised 250 to 350 gigabases of sequencing data and around 86 million unique TCR sequences. The genetic ancestry cluster associated with self-reported Caucasian donors included 65% to 90% of the roughly 400 genotyped donors. The study aimed to test whether signatures of past pathogen exposure could be identified by cataloging public T cell receptors. The study used immunosequencing to profile the T cell repertoires of hundreds of subjects and linked those repertoires to cytomegalovirus serostatus. A separate validation cohort of about 110 different subjects was used in addition to the roughly 620-subject first cohort. To predict cytomegalovirus infection status, the study combined high-throughput TCR immunosequencing, statistical association of individual TCRs with disease status, and machine learning. A later analysis re-examined previously published TCR beta repertoires from 610 or so donors and added high-resolution HLA genotyping to investigate patterns of TCR occurrence. Rather than using new phenotypic data, the later analysis identified candidate immune exposures from TCR beta sequences and from how often those sequences occurred across donors. An earlier analysis of 587 of the donors applied high-throughput TCR beta sequencing to assess whether each TCR beta V gene segment acted as functional or pseudogenic. Donor age, sex, ethnicity and CMV serostatus were collected together with the repertoire data. In a later genetic analysis, genome-wide SNP genotypes for about three fifths of the roughly 670 donors were used, and that subset was treated as a discovery cohort. All discovery cohort repertoires had been generated on a single sequencing platform. HLA typing included class I and class II loci at four-digit resolution. The number of donors typed differed by locus, with roughly 629-640 for A, B, C, DRB1 and DQB1, around 560 for DQA1, 600 to 610 for DPA1, and some 440 for DPB1. Several DR-DQ haplotypes were handled as single units for association and clustering because linkage in the cohort was strong. Across around 400 genotyped donors of the cohort, an average of about 240,000 unique TCR beta nucleotide sequences per donor were sequenced, and roughly a sixth of those sequences were non-productive.

In total, over 600 healthy bone marrow donors made up the cohort. All cohort members were sampled while nominally healthy, although unrecorded immune exposures were likely present. CMV serostatus was recorded as positive for 250 to 300 and negative for about 50% of the 666 cohort members, whereas no CMV serostatus was recorded for the donor in question. A peripheral blood sample was provided by each donor, and peripheral blood mononuclear cells were used for TCR beta sequencing. The Qiagen DNeasy Blood Extraction Kit was used to extract genomic DNA from the blood cell samples. The junction shows trimming of 4 bases on V and 4 bases on J, and the gene matches do not reach 13 bases of it. Via the germline V gene, CDR1 is MNHNS and CDR2 SASEGT. From its cysteine to its phenylalanine, the CDR3 spans 16 amino acids. Just CDR3 DNA is preserved here, 48 bases in frame from base 1. Broad study findings and their caveats: Most CMV-associated TCR beta chains appeared to be HLA-restricted in a later analysis, and the HLA associations seemed to be driven largely by CMV exposure. A total of fewer than 200 TCR beta chains were listed by the study as associated with cytomegalovirus. Only TCR beta chains were sequenced in this cohort, and the absence of alpha or paired-chain data limited detectable features. A cluster of highly shared sequence variants was judged likely to be a technical artifact of the sequencing pipeline. In a later genetic analysis, fewer N-insertions in productive TCRs were reported among donors in an Asian-associated ancestry cluster than the roughly 700-donor mean. The earlier analysis of about 600 of the donors excluded approximately 15 rarely observed V segments, including chromosome 9 orphons, because counts were too low. Some IMGT-functional V segments, including TRBV6-2 and TRBV6-3, could not be distinguished by the 87-base-pair reads and were therefore excluded. Several of the top co-occurrence clusters appeared to be linked to parvovirus B19, influenza, CMV and Epstein-Barr virus, according to a later analysis. Specific HLA alleles were associated with 18,000 or so TCR beta sequences at a false discovery rate of 0.05 in a later analysis. When HLA alleles, especially DR and DQ, strongly co-occurred, attributing TCR associations to individual alleles was difficult. Linkage disequilibrium might explain the correlated functional status among segregating V segments, but an unknown experimental factor could not be ruled out. According to a later analysis, TCR association rates differed among HLA loci, with DRB1 alleles showing the most associated TCRs and HLA-C alleles showing the fewest. In an earlier analysis of more than 450 of the donors, most TCR beta V segments were observed in productive rearrangements about 90% or about 30% of the time, broadly matching IMGT annotations. Presence/absence analyses assumed roughly uniform sequencing depth across donors, an assumption that may not hold. Because some donors lacked HLA typing at each locus, the association tests relied only on the typed subset. According to the authors, the approach could potentially be generalized to other disease states and immunological phenotypes. V-gene and J-gene trimming of TCR beta chains was associated with a missense DCLRE1C variant in a later genetic analysis, and the association was replicated in an independent cohort. Immune exposure information for the cohort was limited to CMV serostatus. Cytomegalovirus status was reported to be diagnosed by the classifier with high specificity and sensitivity in both the original and validation cohorts. A further reported finding was that TCR beta sequences accurately predicted the HLA-A and HLA-B alleles for most subjects in the first cohort. In a later analysis, HLA-associated TCR beta chains were found to be more clonally expanded and to have lower generation probabilities than equally common non-associated chains. Three of the identified cytomegalovirus-associated TCR beta chains were confirmed in vitro to be specific for cytomegalovirus antigens. Most TCR sequences were observed very rarely across donors, whereas some public TCRs were present in many individuals.

The TCR originated in a human donor in good health. The V gene is TRBV6-1 and the J gene is TRBJ2-7; 7 central bases correspond to TRBD1. Sequencing was performed on PBMCs. The sequenced DNA is TGTGCCAGCAGTGTAAGCAGTCCGGGACAGAGTTACGAGCAGTACTTC. This encodes CASSVSSPGQSYEQYF.